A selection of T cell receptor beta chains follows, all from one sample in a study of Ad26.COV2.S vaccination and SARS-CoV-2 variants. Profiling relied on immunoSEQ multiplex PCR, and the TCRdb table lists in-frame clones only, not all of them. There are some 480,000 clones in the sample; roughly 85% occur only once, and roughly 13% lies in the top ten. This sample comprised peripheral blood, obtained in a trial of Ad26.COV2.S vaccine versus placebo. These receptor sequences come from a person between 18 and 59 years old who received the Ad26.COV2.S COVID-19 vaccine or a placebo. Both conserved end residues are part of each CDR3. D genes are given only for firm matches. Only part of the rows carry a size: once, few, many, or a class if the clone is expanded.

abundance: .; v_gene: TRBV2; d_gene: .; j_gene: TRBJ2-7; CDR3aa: CASRRPGRTYEQYF; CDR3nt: TGTGCCAGCAGAAGACCGGGACGGACATACGAGCAGTACTTC
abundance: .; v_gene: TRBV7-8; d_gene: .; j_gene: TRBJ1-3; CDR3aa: CASSDRALGRARSGNTIYF; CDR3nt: TGTGCCAGCAGCGACCGTGCTCTTGGCCGAGCCCGCTCTGGAAACACCATATATTTT
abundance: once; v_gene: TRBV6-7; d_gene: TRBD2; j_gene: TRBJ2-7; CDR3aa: CASRPSRATSGSMWAEQYF; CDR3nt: TGTGCCAGCAGACCGAGCAGAGCCACTAGCGGGAGTATGTGGGCCGAGCAGTACTTC
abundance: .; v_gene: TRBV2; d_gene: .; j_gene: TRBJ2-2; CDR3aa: CASSRQGATGELFF; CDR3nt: TGTGCCAGCAGTCGCCAAGGAGCAACCGGGGAGCTGTTTTTT
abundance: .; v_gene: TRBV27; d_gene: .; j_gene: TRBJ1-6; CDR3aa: CASSREIDSPLHF; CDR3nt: TGTGCCAGCAGTAGGGAGATTGATTCACCCCTCCACTTT
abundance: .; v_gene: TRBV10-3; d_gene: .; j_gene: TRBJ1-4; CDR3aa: CAIRAGVREKLFF; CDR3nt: TGTGCCATCAGAGCAGGGGTTCGAGAAAAACTGTTTTTT
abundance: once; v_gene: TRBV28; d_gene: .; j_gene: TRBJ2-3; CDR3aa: CASSLMAGADTQYF; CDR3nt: TGTGCCAGCAGTTTGATGGCAGGGGCGGATACGCAGTATTTT
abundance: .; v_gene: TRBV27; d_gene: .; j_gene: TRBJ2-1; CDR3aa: CASKPNEAFTNEQFF; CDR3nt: TGTGCCAGCAAGCCGAACGAGGCTTTCACCAATGAGCAGTTCTTC
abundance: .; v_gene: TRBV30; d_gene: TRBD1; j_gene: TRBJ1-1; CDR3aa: CAWSHRGPTEAFF; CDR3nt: TGTGCCTGGAGTCACAGGGGGCCGACTGAAGCTTTCTTT
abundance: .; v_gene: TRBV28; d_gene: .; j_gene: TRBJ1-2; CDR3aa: CASSTNPTENYGYTF; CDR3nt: TGTGCCAGCAGTACTAACCCGACGGAGAACTATGGCTACACCTTC
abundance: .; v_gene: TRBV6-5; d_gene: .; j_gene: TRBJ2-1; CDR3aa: CASSSGDQGNEQFF; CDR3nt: TGTGCCAGCAGTTCGGGGGACCAGGGCAATGAGCAGTTCTTC
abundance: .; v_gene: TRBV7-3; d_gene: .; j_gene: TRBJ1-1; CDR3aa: CASREGSQQAFF; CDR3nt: TGTGCCAGCAGGGAGGGGAGTCAGCAAGCTTTCTTT
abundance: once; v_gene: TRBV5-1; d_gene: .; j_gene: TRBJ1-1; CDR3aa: CASSLGDGLYTEAFF; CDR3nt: TGCGCCAGCAGCTTGGGGGACGGTCTGTACACTGAAGCTTTCTTT
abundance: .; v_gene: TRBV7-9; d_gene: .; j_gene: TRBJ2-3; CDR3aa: CASNQITDTQYF; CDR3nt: TGTGCCTCTAACCAGATCACAGATACGCAGTATTTT
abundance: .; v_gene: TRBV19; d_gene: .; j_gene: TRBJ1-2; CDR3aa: CASFPLSGYGYTF; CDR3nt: TGTGCCAGCTTCCCCCTCTCGGGGTATGGCTACACCTTC
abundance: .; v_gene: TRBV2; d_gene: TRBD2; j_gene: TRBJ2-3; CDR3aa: CASSAEQGLATDTQYF; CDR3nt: TGTGCCAGCAGTGCAGAACAGGGACTAGCAACAGATACGCAGTATTTT
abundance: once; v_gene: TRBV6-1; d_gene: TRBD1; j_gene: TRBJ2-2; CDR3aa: CASSERRQGGTGELFF; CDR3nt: TGTGCCAGCAGTGAACGGCGACAGGGGGGTACCGGGGAGCTGTTTTTT
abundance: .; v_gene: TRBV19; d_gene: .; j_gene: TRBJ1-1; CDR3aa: CASSIGANMNTEAFF; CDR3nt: TGTGCCAGTAGTATAGGGGCGAACATGAACACTGAAGCTTTCTTT
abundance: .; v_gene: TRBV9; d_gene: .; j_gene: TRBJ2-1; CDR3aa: CASSVAGTANEQFF; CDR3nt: TGTGCCAGCAGCGTAGCTGGGACGGCCAATGAGCAGTTCTTC
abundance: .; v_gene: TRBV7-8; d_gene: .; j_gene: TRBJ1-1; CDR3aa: CASSSKGGLVNTEAFF; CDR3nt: TGTGCCAGCAGCTCGAAGGGGGGTTTGGTGAACACTGAAGCTTTCTTT
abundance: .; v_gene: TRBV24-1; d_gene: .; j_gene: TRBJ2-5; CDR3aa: CATSKGPWGQETQYF; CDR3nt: TGTGCCACCAGTAAAGGGCCGTGGGGGCAAGAGACCCAGTACTTC
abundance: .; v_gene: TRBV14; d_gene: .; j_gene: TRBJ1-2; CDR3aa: CASSQSPRNGYTF; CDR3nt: TGTGCCAGCAGCCAATCGCCCCGAAATGGCTACACCTTC
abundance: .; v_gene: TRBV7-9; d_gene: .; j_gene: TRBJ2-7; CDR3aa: CASSLAWGYEQYF; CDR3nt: TGTGCCAGCAGCTTAGCATGGGGATACGAGCAGTACTTC
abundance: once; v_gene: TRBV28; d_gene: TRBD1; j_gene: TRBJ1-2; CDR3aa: CASSSRSRAGTGGKGYTF; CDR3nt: TGTGCCAGCAGTTCACGCTCCCGCGCTGGGACAGGGGGCAAGGGCTACACCTTC
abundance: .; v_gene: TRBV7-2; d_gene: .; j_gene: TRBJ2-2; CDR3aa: CASSYGTRTGELFF; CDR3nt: TGTGCCAGCAGCTATGGGACGCGCACCGGGGAGCTGTTTTTT
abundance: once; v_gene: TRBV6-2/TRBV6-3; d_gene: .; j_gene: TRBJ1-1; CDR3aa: CASSYSSATSNTEAFF; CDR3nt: TGTGCCAGCAGTTACTCTTCGGCGACATCTAACACTGAAGCTTTCTTT
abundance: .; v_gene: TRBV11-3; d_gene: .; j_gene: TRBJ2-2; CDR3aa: CASSFGGELFF; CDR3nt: TGTGCCAGCAGCTTCGGCGGGGAGCTGTTTTTT
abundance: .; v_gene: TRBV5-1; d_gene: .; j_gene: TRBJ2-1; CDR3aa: CASSGRRGQSSYNEQFF; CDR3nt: TGCGCCAGCAGCGGACGGAGGGGGCAGAGCTCCTACAATGAGCAGTTCTTC
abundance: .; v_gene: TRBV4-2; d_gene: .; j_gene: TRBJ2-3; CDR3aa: CASSQVGTDTQYF; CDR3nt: TGTGCCAGCAGCCAAGTAGGAACAGATACGCAGTATTTT
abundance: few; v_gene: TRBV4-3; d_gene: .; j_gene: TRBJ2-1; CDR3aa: CASSQAARSSYNEQFF; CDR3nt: TGCGCCAGCAGCCAAGCAGCTCGGAGCTCCTACAATGAGCAGTTCTTC
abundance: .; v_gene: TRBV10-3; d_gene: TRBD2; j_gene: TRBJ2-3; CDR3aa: CAISGRVIDTQYF; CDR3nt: TGTGCCATCAGCGGGAGGGTCATAGATACGCAGTATTTT
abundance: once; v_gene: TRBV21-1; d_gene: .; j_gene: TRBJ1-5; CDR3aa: CASSNLTEGNQPQHF; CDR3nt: TGTGCCAGCAGCAATCTGACAGAGGGCAATCAGCCCCAGCATTTT
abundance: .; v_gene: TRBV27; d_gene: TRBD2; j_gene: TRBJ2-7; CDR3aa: CASSSWTSGSQVYEQYF; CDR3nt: TGTGCCAGCAGTTCTTGGACTAGCGGGAGCCAGGTCTACGAGCAGTACTTC
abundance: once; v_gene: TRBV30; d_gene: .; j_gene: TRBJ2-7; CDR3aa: CAWSARGYEQYF; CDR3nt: TGTGCCTGGAGTGCTAGGGGGTACGAGCAGTACTTC
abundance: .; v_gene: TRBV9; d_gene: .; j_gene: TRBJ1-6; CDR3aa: CASSVAEGNNSPLHF; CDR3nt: TGTGCCAGCAGCGTAGCTGAGGGGAATAATTCACCCCTCCACTTT
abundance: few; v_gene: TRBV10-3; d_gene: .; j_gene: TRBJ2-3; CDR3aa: CAISPTTGLITQYF; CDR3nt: TGTGCCATCAGTCCAACGACAGGATTAATAACGCAGTATTTT
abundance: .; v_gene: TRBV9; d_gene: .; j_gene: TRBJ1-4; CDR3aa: CASSVSPISTNEKLFF; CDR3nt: TGTGCCAGCAGCGTATCCCCCATTTCAACTAATGAAAAACTGTTTTTT
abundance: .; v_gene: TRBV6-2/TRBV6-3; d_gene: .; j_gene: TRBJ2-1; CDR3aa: CASSSSSEQFF; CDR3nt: TGTGCCAGCAGTTCGAGTAGTGAGCAGTTCTTC
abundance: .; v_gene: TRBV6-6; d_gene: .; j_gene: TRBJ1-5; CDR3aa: CASNQGLSNQPQHF; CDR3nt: TGTGCCAGCAACCAGGGACTCAGCAATCAGCCCCAGCATTTT
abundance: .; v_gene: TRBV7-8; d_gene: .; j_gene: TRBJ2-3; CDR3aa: CASSLDGITDTQYF; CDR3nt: TGTGCCAGCAGCTTAGACGGAATCACAGATACGCAGTATTTT
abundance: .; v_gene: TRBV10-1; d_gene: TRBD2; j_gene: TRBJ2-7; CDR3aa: CASSCSSGPYSYEQYF; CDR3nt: TGCGCCAGCAGTTGCTCTAGCGGCCCCTACTCCTACGAGCAGTACTTC
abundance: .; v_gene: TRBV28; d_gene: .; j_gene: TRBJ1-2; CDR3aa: CASRHSGPNRDGYTF; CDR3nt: TGTGCCAGCAGGCATAGCGGACCAAACAGGGATGGCTACACCTTC
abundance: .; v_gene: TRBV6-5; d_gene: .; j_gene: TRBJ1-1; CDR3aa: CASTSRLNTEAFF; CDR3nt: TGTGCCAGCACCTCGAGACTAAACACTGAAGCTTTCTTT
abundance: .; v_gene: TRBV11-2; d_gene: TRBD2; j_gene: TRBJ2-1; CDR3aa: CASSRTSGSFSYNEQFF; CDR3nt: TGTGCCAGCAGCCGGACTAGCGGGAGTTTCTCCTACAATGAGCAGTTCTTC
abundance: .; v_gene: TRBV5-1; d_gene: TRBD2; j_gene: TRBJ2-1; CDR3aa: CASSLGVLAGTLRDPYNEQFF; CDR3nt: TGCGCCAGCAGCTTGGGGGTTCTAGCGGGCACACTAAGAGATCCCTACAATGAGCAGTTCTTC